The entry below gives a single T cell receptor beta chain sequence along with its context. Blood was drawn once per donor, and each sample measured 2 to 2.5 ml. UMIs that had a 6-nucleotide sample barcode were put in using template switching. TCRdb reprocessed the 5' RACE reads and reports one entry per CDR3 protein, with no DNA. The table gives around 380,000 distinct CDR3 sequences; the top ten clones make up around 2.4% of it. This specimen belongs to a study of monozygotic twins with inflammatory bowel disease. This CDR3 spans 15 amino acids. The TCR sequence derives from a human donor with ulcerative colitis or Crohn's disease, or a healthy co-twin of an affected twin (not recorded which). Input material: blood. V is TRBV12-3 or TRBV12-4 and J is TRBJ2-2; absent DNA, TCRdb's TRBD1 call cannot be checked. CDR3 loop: CASKSAGTDTGELFF.